The 29 T cell receptor beta chains reported below all come from one sample, sequenced in a study of blood T cells in healthy people across ages. The authors ran a second PCR of roughly 6 to 12 cycles using a sample-barcoded 5' primer and a J-beta primer mix. TCRdb reprocessed the 5' RACE reads via MiXCR and lists one record per CDR3 protein. The sample comprises about 800,000 distinct CDR3 sequences, around a quarter of which are singletons, and under 4.5% rests with the top ten. This sample was shared with a second study, whose subject was T cells of mothers and their children.

The sample comprised blood. The receptors originated from a boy aged 10-17 years in good health.

The gene calls are TRBV5-1 and TRBJ1-1, with D unresolved. From germline, CDR1 is SGHRS and CDR2 YFSETQ. V lost 0 bases, J lost 4 bases, and 13 bases lay in between. This CDR3 has 15 residues. The CDR3 DNA sequence: TGCGCCAGCAGCTTGGCCCGGGCGGAGGGCACTGAAGCTTTCTTT. Translation: CASSLARAEGTEAFF.

This CDR3 reads CASNRGTEAFF. The CDR3 bases are TGTGCCAGCAACAGGGGCACTGAAGCTTTCTTT. The J gene is TRBJ1-1, the V gene TRBV2; 7 nucleotides match TRBD1. V shed 7 bases, J shed 4 bases, and the junction held 0 bases outside the gene matches. CDR1 is SNHLY, CDR2 FYNNEI, per germline. The CDR3 extends over 11 amino acids.

This clonotype was observed a handful of times. This likely comes from a read error, as the CDR3 has no conserved phenylalanine or tryptophan at its end. The chain has TRBV28 and TRBJ2-4; a possible D gene is TRBD1 (6 bases). CDR3 length: 16 amino acids. Per germline, CDR1 MDHEN and CDR2 SYDVKM. Deletions cut 6 bases from V and 0 bases from J, with 15 bases between. The CDR3 reads CASSPTGPLAKNIQYL. The CDR3 region has the DNA TGTGCCAGCAGCCCCACAGGGCCTCTAGCCAAAAACATTCAGTACCTC.

The chain is built from TRBV27 and TRBJ2-5; 9 nucleotides align to TRBD2. CDR3 size: 14 residues. Germline V lookup: CDR1 MNHEY, CDR2 SMNVEV (reference sequence). V was pared by 5 bases and J by 5 bases, with 6 bases of the junction left unmatched. The CDR3 nucleotides read TGTGCCAGCAGTCTTAGCGGGAGTTTCGAGACCCAGTACTTC. Its translation is CASSLSGSFETQYF.

This clonotype showed up just a few times. The chain recombines TRBV27 with TRBJ1-1; D call uncertain. The ends were cut back, 4 bases at V and 0 bases at J, with 9 bases in the middle. The CDR3 has 14 residues. CDR1 MNHEY and CDR2 SMNVEV come from the germline V gene (reference sequence). The DNA of the CDR3 is TGTGCCAGCAGTTCGAGAGCGCTGAACACTGAAGCTTTCTTT. Its translation is CASSSRALNTEAFF.

This clonotype was detected only a few times. The chain links TRBV7-2 to TRBJ1-4, with 8 nucleotides matching TRBD1. Germline lookup yields CDR1 SGHTA and CDR2 FQGNSA. V lost 2 bases, J lost 6 bases, and 8 bases stayed unmatched. The CDR3 consists of 16 residues. CDR3 in amino acids: CASSLILAGGHEKLFF. The CDR3 bases are TGTGCCAGCAGCTTAATCTTGGCAGGGGGCCATGAAAAACTGTTTTTT.

This clonotype was counted only a few times. CDR3 amino acids: CASSWGDSLSSGANVLTF. DNA of the CDR3: TGCGCCAGCAGCTGGGGAGACAGCCTGAGCTCTGGGGCCAACGTCCTGACTTTC. The rearrangement joins TRBV5-1 to TRBJ2-6; tentatively, D is TRBD1 or TRBD2 (5 bases each). CDR1 SGHRS and CDR2 YFSETQ come from the germline V gene. Deletions cut 3 bases from V and 0 bases from J, with 16 bases between. The CDR3 has 18 residues.

There are a few counts of this clonotype. The V gene is TRBV7-2, the J gene TRBJ1-5; 8 positions match TRBD1. J was trimmed by 4 bases and V by 5 bases; bases with no gene match: 10. Germline V gives CDR1 SGHTA, CDR2 FQGNSA. This CDR3 has 16 residues. The CDR3 reads CASSTVGGQVNQPQHF. The CDR3 DNA sequence: TGTGCCAGCAGCACCGTAGGGGGACAGGTTAATCAGCCCCAGCATTTT.

The rearrangement joins TRBV25-1 to TRBJ2-2; TRBD1 matches at 7 bases. This CDR3 comprises 15 residues. From germline, CDR1 is MGHDK and CDR2 SYGVNS. V trimming: 6 bases; J trimming: 1 base; junction bases outside the gene matches: 5. The CDR3 bases are TGTGCCAGCAGCTACGGGACAGTGAACACCGGGGAGCTGTTTTTT. This gives the protein CASSYGTVNTGELFF.

This clonotype showed up just a few times. V gene TRBV7-2 combines with J gene TRBJ1-1; TRBD1 matches 7 bases. Per the germline V gene, CDR1 is SGHTA and CDR2 is FQGNSA. V shed 5 bases and J 7 bases; nucleotides not matched to a gene: 19. The CDR3 is made up of 17 amino acids. The CDR3 is CASSLTGVTPLVLEAFF. The CDR3 bases are TGTGCCAGCAGCCTTACAGGGGTAACCCCCCTGGTGCTTGAAGCTTTCTTT.

The chain combines TRBV20-1 with TRBJ2-5; a weak D match, TRBD1 (5 bases). V shed 0 bases and J shed 5 bases, with 16 bases lying between them. Germline V gene lookup returns CDR1 DFQATT and CDR2 SNEGSKA (reference sequence). This CDR3 spans 15 amino acids. CDR3 region: CSARDSGGPGETQYF. DNA of the CDR3: TGCAGTGCTAGAGATTCTGGTGGGCCAGGGGAGACCCAGTACTTC.

The gene calls are TRBV12-3 or TRBV12-4 and TRBJ1-2; TRBD1 might be the D (6 bases). The CDR3 has 15 residues. V shed 5 bases and J shed 2 bases, with 15 bases lying between them. The CDR3 nucleotides are TGTGCCAGCAGTCAACAGGGCCGCCTAAACTATGGCTACACCTTC. Amino acids: CASSQQGRLNYGYTF.

V and J are TRBV5-1 and TRBJ2-4; 7 bases line up with TRBD1. V shed 0 bases and J 8 bases; nucleotides not matched to a gene: 8. The CDR3 has 15 residues. Germline lookup yields CDR1 SGHRS and CDR2 YFSETQ. CDR3 DNA: TGCGCCAGCAGCTTGGTGGCAGGGGGTGTCTACATTCAGTACTTC. Translating gives CASSLVAGGVYIQYF.

The chain links TRBV12-3 or TRBV12-4 to TRBJ2-1, with TRBD2 matching 9 bases. The V gene end was trimmed by 3 bases and the J gene end by 1 base; junction bases not matched to a gene: 13. CDR3 length equals 19 residues. The CDR3 DNA sequence: TGTGCCAGCAGTTTCGAACTCGGGGTAGCGGGAGATTCCTACAATGAGCAGTTCTTC. Translating gives CASSFELGVAGDSYNEQFF.

In its sample, this clonotype was seen a few times. This rearrangement joins TRBV6-2 or TRBV6-3 to TRBJ1-1; D gene ambiguous. V was clipped by 4 bases and J by 8 bases, with 11 bases between them. From germline, CDR1 is MNHEY and CDR2 SVGEGT. This CDR3 has 12 amino acids. The DNA for the CDR3 is TGTGCCAGCAGTTTATCATCACGAGAAGCTTTCTTT. It encodes CASSLSSREAFF.

The chain combines TRBV7-9 with TRBJ2-1; TRBD1 might be the D (5 bases). The DNA end is more similar to TRBJ2-7, so the J call may be wrong. The CDR3 sequence is 13 residues long. CDR1 and CDR2 (germline): SEHNR, FQNEAQ (reference sequence). This CDR3 is CASSQTAAYEQYF. In DNA, the CDR3 is TGTGCCAGCAGCCAGACAGCTGCCTACGAGCAGTACTTC.

The count of this clonotype is one. This chain uses TRBV28 with TRBJ2-1, with 7 bases lining up with TRBD2. Germline V CDR1 and CDR2: MDHEN, SYDVKM. V was pared by 5 bases and J by 6 bases, with 10 bases of the junction left unmatched. The CDR3 has 15 amino acids. The CDR3 sequence is CASSATSGIINEQFF. For the CDR3, the DNA is TGTGCCAGCAGTGCCACCAGCGGGATAATCAATGAGCAGTTCTTC. Full variable domain (remainder filled in from reference TRBV28 and TRBJ2-1): DVKVTQSSRYLVKRTGEKVFLECVQDMDHENMFWYRQDPGLGLRLIYFSYDVKMKEKGDIPEGYSVSREKKERFSLILESASTNQTSMYLCASSATSGIINEQFFGPGTRLTVL.

Concerning this clonotype: The junction differs from germline at one of its ends, possibly a read error. The rearrangement uses TRBV20-1 and TRBJ1-4, with 8 bases aligning to TRBD1. The CDR3 totals 15 residues. Germline V gene sequence: CDR1 DFQATT, CDR2 SNEGSKA (reference sequence). The CDR3 here is CSARSDRGSNEELLF. The CDR3 region has the DNA TGCAGTGCTAGATCAGACAGGGGAAGTAATGAAGAACTGCTTTTT.

This clonotype was picked up many times. V usage is TRBV29-1 and J usage is TRBJ1-6; the match to TRBD1 covers 9 bases. CDR1 is SQVTM and CDR2 is ANQGSEA in the germline V gene. Trimming at V came to 6 bases and at J to 5 bases, leaving 11 bases not matched to a gene. The length of the CDR3 is 16 residues. CDR3 DNA sequence: TGCAGCGTCCGGGACAGGGAAGATAGGGATAATTCACCCCTCCACTTT. It translates to CSVRDREDRDNSPLHF.

This clonotype was detected a few times. The CDR3, as DNA: TGTGCCAGCAGCTTAGTATTCCAGGGGAACACTGAAGCTTTCTTT. The encoded protein is CASSLVFQGNTEAFF. The V call is TRBV7-2, the J call TRBJ1-1; weak D call: TRBD1 (5 bases). The CDR3 consists of 15 residues. The germline gives CDR1 SGHTA, CDR2 FQGNSA. Trimming left V 1 base short and J 1 base short, with 10 bases between.

This clonotype was detected a few times. V gene TRBV20-1 combines with J gene TRBJ2-3; 12 bases map to TRBD2. CDR3 length: 19 residues. The J segment lost 0 bases and the V segment lost 3 bases, leaving 13 bases of the junction unmatched. CDR1 DFQATT and CDR2 SNEGSKA come from the germline V gene (reference sequence). The CDR3 coding sequence is TGCAGTGCTAGTGGGGCTAGCGGGAGGGCGATCATCAGCACAGATACGCAGTATTTT. Protein sequence: CSASGASGRAIISTDTQYF.

This clonotype has just a few counts. This chain joins TRBV7-2 and TRBJ2-5; 8 bases align to TRBD1. Judging by the DNA end, TRBJ2-7 fits better; the J call may be wrong. From germline, CDR1 is SGHTA and CDR2 FQGNSA. The CDR3 consists of 15 residues. CDR3 residues: CASSLDQGAGYEQYF. The CDR3, as DNA: TGTGCCAGCAGCTTAGATCAGGGGGCGGGCTACGAGCAGTACTTC.

The V and J genes are TRBV29-1 and TRBJ2-3, with 8 bases that match TRBD1. The CDR3 runs to 17 residues. CDR1 is SQVTM and CDR2 is ANQGSEA in the germline V gene. The junction had 14 bases not matched to a gene; V was cut back by 2 bases and J by 4 bases. In DNA, the CDR3 is TGCAGCGTTGAATTCGACCGGCAGGGGGCGCTCCCAGATACGCAGTATTTT. Its translation: CSVEFDRQGALPDTQYF.

This rearrangement joins TRBV20-1 to TRBJ2-1; 11 bases map to TRBD2. This CDR3 is 15 amino acids long. In germline, CDR1 is DFQATT, CDR2 SNEGSKA (reference sequence). V shed 5 bases, J shed 6 bases, and the junction held 9 bases outside the gene matches. The CDR3 spells CSAASGTSGVNEQFF. DNA for the CDR3: TGCAGTGCTGCGTCCGGGACTAGCGGAGTCAATGAGCAGTTCTTC.

In this sample, this clonotype turned up a few times. V usage is TRBV12-3 or TRBV12-4 and J usage is TRBJ1-2; no clear D. The CDR3 length is 13 residues. The V gene lost 4 bases and the J gene lost 3 bases, with 9 bases spanning the gap. This CDR3 reads CASSSPQDYGYTF. In DNA form, the CDR3 reads TGTGCCAGCAGTTCTCCTCAGGACTATGGCTACACCTTC.

This sequence joins TRBV10-3 and TRBJ2-1, with a possible D match to TRBD2 (6 bases). The end of the DNA fits TRBJ2-5 better, so the J call may be wrong. Germline lookup yields CDR1 ENHRY and CDR2 SYGVKD. There are 14 residues in the CDR3. The CDR3 loop reads CAIRTTGGGETQYF. As DNA, the CDR3 is TGTGCCATCAGAACAACAGGTGGGGGGGAGACCCAGTACTTC.

Details on this clonotype: At one of its ends the junction is not consistent with the germline gene, which may arise from a read error. The rearrangement links TRBV6-2 or TRBV6-3 to TRBJ1-1; a possible D gene is TRBD1 (6 bases). From germline, CDR1 is MNHEY and CDR2 SVGEGT. The CDR3 runs to 14 residues. The DNA of the CDR3 is TGTGCCAGTTCAGTTACAGGGACCGGCACTGGAGCTTTCTTT. Translation: CASSVTGTGTGAFF.

The chain is built from TRBV5-1 and TRBJ1-2, with 10 bases lining up with TRBD1. The CDR3 covers 15 residues. Trimming at V came to 4 bases and at J to 4 bases, leaving 7 bases not matched to a gene. Germline V gene sequence: CDR1 SGHRS, CDR2 YFSETQ. The CDR3 DNA sequence: TGCGCCAGCAGCCCCCGGACAGGGGGGACCTATGGCTACACCTTC. It translates to CASSPRTGGTYGYTF.

In its sample, this clonotype was seen a few times. The V gene is TRBV7-2, the J gene TRBJ2-7; D unclear. The CDR3 is 14 residues long. With 2 bases removed from V and 3 bases from J, the gap between germline ends came to 11 bases. Germline CDR1 and CDR2: SGHTA and FQGNSA. For the CDR3, the DNA is TGTGCCAGCAGCTTACGGCAGAGAAGCTACGAGCAGTACTTC. Its translation is CASSLRQRSYEQYF.